The 27 T cell receptor beta chains given below trace back to one sample, sequenced in a study of cytomegalovirus exposure and HLA in healthy donors. The PCR made use of 60 Vbeta and 13 Jbeta primers. TCRdb's table, derived via immunoSEQ multiplex PCR, lists solely in-frame clones and lacks some. This table holds roughly 190,000 clones, about four fifths found once. Input material: PBMCs. The source is a woman between 18 and 29 years old in good health and CMV-seronegative.

V gene TRBV27 combines with J gene TRBJ2-1, with TRBD2 identical over 9 bases. The CDR3 is 15 residues long. Losses at the gene ends were 4 bases for V and 4 bases for J; bases not matched to a gene: 5. CDR1 and CDR2 (germline): MNHEY, SMNVEV (reference sequence). The CDR3: CASSSQTSGYNEQFF. The CDR3 DNA is TGTGCCAGCAGTTCCCAGACTAGCGGTTACAATGAGCAGTTCTTC.

V is TRBV11-2 and J is TRBJ2-3, with 9 bases fitting TRBD2. This CDR3 contains 16 residues. V shed 3 bases, J shed 2 bases, and the junction held 6 bases outside the gene matches. Germline lookup yields CDR1 SGHAT and CDR2 FQNNGV. The CDR3 nucleotides are TGTGCCAGCAGCTTTCGACTAGCGGAGATCACAGATACGCAGTATTTT. It yields the protein CASSFRLAEITDTQYF.

This sequence joins TRBV18 and TRBJ1-5; 9 bases map to TRBD1. V dropped 1 base and J dropped 10; count of bases not matched to a gene: 5. The CDR3 is made up of 14 amino acids. Germline CDR1 reads KGHSH; CDR2 reads LQKENI. This CDR3 is CASSPRTGEGPQHF. In nucleotides, the CDR3 is TGTGCCAGCTCACCACGGACAGGGGAAGGACCCCAGCATTTT.

The chain uses TRBV27 and TRBJ2-7, with D possibly TRBD2 on 6 matching bases. The CDR3 covers 14 residues. Trimming left V 3 bases short and J 2 bases short, with 11 bases between. Per germline, CDR1 MNHEY and CDR2 SMNVEV (reference sequence). This CDR3 is CASSFEGRPYEQYF. The CDR3 DNA reads as TGTGCCAGCAGTTTTGAGGGGAGGCCCTACGAGCAGTACTTC.

The chain uses TRBV30 and TRBJ1-1; 8 bases agree with TRBD1. The CDR3 consists of 15 residues. The germline V gene encodes CDR1 GTSNPN and CDR2 SVGIG (reference sequence). The V segment lost 1 base and the J segment 0 bases; nucleotides outside the gene matches: 4. The CDR3 sequence is CAWSAGTGMNTEAFF. CDR3 nucleotides: TGTGCCTGGAGTGCCGGGACAGGCATGAACACTGAAGCTTTCTTT.

The chain uses TRBV6-5 and TRBJ2-5, with D perhaps matching TRBD1 (6 bases). Germline V CDR1 and CDR2: MNHEY, SVGAGI. The CDR3 contains 13 residues. V was cut by 6 bases and J by 5 bases, with 13 bases left in between. The CDR3 sequence: CASRSADRETQYF. The DNA for the CDR3 is TGTGCCAGCAGGAGCGCTGACAGGGAGACCCAGTACTTC.

The rearrangement links TRBV6-5 to TRBJ2-3, with 9 bases matching TRBD2. Germline trimming cut 2 bases from V and 4 bases from J; bases unmatched to any gene: 7. The CDR3 extends over 16 amino acids. The germline gives CDR1 MNHEY, CDR2 SVGAGI. The CDR3 protein is CASSYGLAGVSDTQYF. The CDR3 bases are TGTGCCAGCAGTTACGGGTTAGCGGGAGTATCAGATACGCAGTATTTT.

The CDR3 nucleotides read TGTGCCAGCAGCGCGACAGACGGGACTAATGAAAAACTGTTTTTT. The encoded protein is CASSATDGTNEKLFF. This chain links TRBV21-1 with TRBJ1-4; the table gives TRBD1 as D, unverified against the DNA. TRBV21-1 is given as a pseudogene. The CDR3 loop spans 15 amino acids.

The chain combines TRBV7-9 with TRBJ2-7, with 8 nucleotides matching TRBD1. V was pared by 5 bases and J by 7 bases, with 4 bases of the junction left unmatched. Per the germline V gene, CDR1 is SEHNR and CDR2 is FQNEAQ (reference sequence). The CDR3 contains 12 residues. The CDR3 sequence: CASSNRGYEQYV. In DNA form, the CDR3 reads TGTGCCAGCAGCAACAGGGGGTATGAGCAGTACGTC.

The chain couples TRBV25-1 to TRBJ2-5, with 8 bases that match TRBD1. The DNA end is a closer match to TRBJ2-7, so the J assignment may be wrong. Germline V gene lookup returns CDR1 MGHDK and CDR2 SYGVNS. The CDR3 contains 17 residues. In nucleotides, the CDR3 is TGTGCCAGCAGTGGGGGGGCAGGGGGCCGTAGGGACTACGAGCAGTACTTC. Its translation: CASSGGAGGRRDYEQYF.

The V call is TRBV7-2, the J call TRBJ1-2; no clear D gene. Per germline, CDR1 SGHTA and CDR2 FQGNSA. V was shortened by 1 base and J by 4 bases, with 10 bases between the two germline ends. This CDR3 has 14 amino acids. This CDR3 is CASSLEAATYGYTF. In DNA form, the CDR3 reads TGTGCCAGCAGCTTAGAAGCCGCCACCTATGGCTACACCTTC.

This clone was detected a few times. V gene TRBV25-1 combines with J gene TRBJ1-1; 7 nucleotides align to TRBD1. V lost 3 bases, J lost 2 bases, and 3 bases stayed unmatched. Germline V gives CDR1 MGHDK, CDR2 SYGVNS. There are 14 residues in the CDR3. The CDR3 protein is CASSEGTANTEAFF. In DNA form, the CDR3 reads TGTGCCAGCAGTGAGGGGACAGCTAACACTGAAGCTTTCTTT.

The CDR3 loop is CASSPLTGGVAEAFF. The CDR3 nucleotides are TGTGCCAGCAGTCCGCTGACAGGGGGAGTCGCTGAAGCTTTCTTT. The chain uses TRBV28 and TRBJ1-1; 9 nucleotides match TRBD1. V shed 5 bases and J 6 bases; nucleotides not matched to a gene: 10. CDR3 length: 15 amino acids. Germline V gene data show CDR1 as MDHEN and CDR2 as SYDVKM.

V is TRBV2 and J is TRBJ1-5, with no clear D. The CDR3 consists of 14 residues. CDR1 and CDR2 (germline): SNHLY, FYNNEI. Trimming removed 4 bases from V and 0 bases from J, with 7 bases in between. The CDR3 region is CASSASLSNQPQHF. CDR3 nucleotide sequence: TGTGCCAGCAGTGCCTCACTTAGCAATCAGCCCCAGCATTTT.

The table lists this clone with a few counts. The chain has TRBV27 and TRBJ1-3; D possibly corresponds to TRBD1 (6 bases). V was cut by 8 bases and J by 8 bases, with 10 bases left in between. Germline V gene lookup returns CDR1 MNHEY and CDR2 SMNVEV (reference sequence). The CDR3 sequence is 11 residues long. The CDR3 coding sequence is TGTGCCAGCCGCAGGGGAGACACCATATATTTT. It specifies CASRRGDTIYF.

Regarding this clone: At one of its ends the junction is not consistent with the germline gene, which may arise from a read error. The genes are TRBV19 and TRBJ2-1, with a tentative D call TRBD2 (6 bases). Germline assignment: CDR1 LNHDA and CDR2 SQIVND (reference sequence). The CDR3 contains 13 residues. CDR3 DNA sequence: TGTGCCAGTAGTATACGGGGGTACAGTGAGCAGTTCTTC. Its translation: CASSIRGYSEQFF. Drawing the rest from reference TRBV19 and TRBJ2-1, the complete variable domain is DGGITQSPKYLFRKEGQNVTLSCEQNLNHDAMYWYRQDPGQGLRLIYYSQIVNDFQKGDIAEGYSVSREKKESFPLTVTSAQKNPTAFYLCASSIRGYSEQFFGPGTRLTVL.

This chain links TRBV5-1 with TRBJ2-7; 9 bases align to TRBD2. The V and J ends lost 6 bases and 0 bases, in that order; junction bases with no gene match: 4. Germline assignment: CDR1 SGHRS and CDR2 YFSETQ. This CDR3 has 14 amino acids. The CDR3: CASKPSGVSYEQYF. CDR3 in DNA: TGCGCCAGCAAGCCTAGCGGGGTCTCCTACGAGCAGTACTTC.

The chain recombines TRBV5-1 with TRBJ2-3; 7 positions match TRBD1. The V segment lost 4 bases and the J segment 5 bases; nucleotides outside the gene matches: 10. Germline values: CDR1 SGHRS, CDR2 YFSETQ. This CDR3 contains 15 residues. This CDR3 is CASSTGHRDRDTQYF. In DNA form, the CDR3 reads TGCGCCAGCAGCACCGGGCACCGGGACAGAGATACGCAGTATTTT.

This clone was seen just once. V is TRBV4-3 and J is TRBJ2-5; 8 bases align to TRBD2. The J call may be faulty, since TRBJ2-7 better matches the DNA end. Germline CDR1 reads LGHNA; CDR2 reads YSLEER. There are 16 residues in the CDR3. This chain's CDR3 is CASSQKGTSGNYEQYF. The CDR3 DNA is TGCGCCAGCAGCCAGAAGGGAACTAGCGGAAACTACGAGCAGTACTTC.

The chain links TRBV5-6 to TRBJ1-2; 9 positions agree with TRBD1. The J segment lost 3 bases and the V segment lost 4 bases, leaving 7 bases of the junction unmatched. The CDR3 consists of 15 residues. Germline CDR1 and CDR2: SGHDT and YYEEEE. DNA for the CDR3: TGTGCCAGCAGCCCGGGGGACAGGGAGGACTATGGCTACACCTTC. It translates to CASSPGDREDYGYTF.

The chain joins TRBV5-4 to TRBJ2-1; TRBD2 matches at 11 bases. Germline lookup yields CDR1 SGHNT and CDR2 YYREEE (reference sequence). This CDR3 has 16 amino acids. V trimming: 2 bases; J trimming: 4 bases; junction bases outside the gene matches: 5. In DNA form, the CDR3 reads TGTGCCAGCAGCTTCCCCCGGACTAGCGGGTACAATGAGCAGTTCTTC. Amino acid sequence: CASSFPRTSGYNEQFF.

The chain uses TRBV7-2 and TRBJ1-4; D perhaps matches TRBD1 (5 bases). The CDR3 extends over 15 amino acids. Trimming stripped 1 base from V and 5 bases from J, with 11 bases between. Germline V gene sequence: CDR1 SGHTA, CDR2 FQGNSA. The CDR3 bases are TGTGCCAGCAGCTTAGTTGGGGGGGGAAATGAAAAACTGTTTTTT. Amino acid sequence: CASSLVGGGNEKLFF.

The chain employs TRBV5-4 and TRBJ2-7; maybe TRBD1 (6 bases). Looked up from germline, CDR1 is SGHNT and CDR2 is YYREEE (reference sequence). This CDR3 comprises 14 residues. The V end was cut by 4 bases, the J end by 5 bases, with 16 bases between. Here the CDR3 reads CASSPGMGHNEQYF. DNA for the CDR3: TGTGCCAGCAGCCCCGGAATGGGACACAACGAGCAGTACTTC. Full variable domain (outside the CDR3, taken from reference TRBV5-4 and TRBJ2-7): ETGVTQSPTHLIKTRGQQVTLRCSSQSGHNTVSWYQQALGQGPQFIFQYYREEENGRGNFPPRFSGLQFPNYSSELNVNALELDDSALYLCASSPGMGHNEQYFGPGTRLTVT.

This clone has a single count. The chain combines TRBV5-1 with TRBJ2-1; 11 bases are shared with TRBD2. Germline CDR1 SGHRS, CDR2 YFSETQ. This CDR3 region has 16 residues. Unmatched junction bases numbered 5, after V lost 3 bases and J lost 3 bases. The CDR3 DNA reads TGCGCCAGCAGCTCCGGGACTAGCGGAATCTACAATGAGCAGTTCTTC. Its translation is CASSSGTSGIYNEQFF.

This chain links TRBV4-3 with TRBJ2-1; TRBD2 matches 8 bases. Losses at the gene ends were 1 base for V and 8 bases for J; bases not matched to a gene: 13. Germline CDR1 is LGHNA and CDR2 is YSLEER. The CDR3 is made up of 17 amino acids. The CDR3 sequence: CASSQVGPGLVSDEQFF. The DNA of the CDR3 is TGCGCCAGCAGCCAAGTGGGCCCGGGACTAGTATCCGATGAGCAGTTCTTC.

This chain joins TRBV9 and TRBJ1-1; 7 bases match TRBD1. Trimming cost V 5 bases and J 3 bases; bases outside gene matches: 4. The CDR3 loop spans 13 amino acids. Germline CDR1 SGDLS, CDR2 YYNGEE. The CDR3 sequence is CASSPGGYTEAFF. The CDR3 nucleotides are TGTGCCAGCAGTCCAGGGGGTTACACTGAAGCTTTCTTT. Filled out from reference TRBV9 and TRBJ1-1, the complete variable domain reads DSGVTQTPKHLITATGQRVTLRCSPRSGDLSVYWYQQSLDQGLQFLIQYYNGEERAKGNILERFSAQQFPDLHSELNLSSLELGDSALYFCASSPGGYTEAFFGQGTRLTVV.

This clone was recorded only once. V gene TRBV6-1 combines with J gene TRBJ2-1, with D uncertain. CDR1 and CDR2 from the germline V gene are MNHNS and SASEGT. V was cut by 1 base and J by 12 bases, with 10 bases left in between. The CDR3 spans 12 residues. CDR3 protein: CASSEVGDRQFF. The DNA for the CDR3 is TGTGCCAGCAGTGAAGTAGGAGACCGGCAGTTCTTC.